Detailed here is one TCR beta chain. Antigen unknown. The protocol was immunoSEQ multiplex PCR, while the TCRdb copy is restricted to in-frame clones and leaves out a portion. The sample records more than 400,000 clones, almost 97% being singletons. V shed 5 bases, J shed 0 bases, and the junction held 10 bases outside the gene matches. The V gene's germline CDR1 is WNHNN and CDR2 SYGVQD (reference sequence). CDR3 length: 18 residues. Partitioning of CD4+ cells yielded a CD45RA+ naive subset and a CD45RA-negative memory subset. This sample stems from a study of shared clonotypes between healthy human individuals. About the study: Donor ages ranged 18 to 49 years: a couple of women, a few men. Findings of the study overall: Naive subsets tended to show greater estimated richness than memory subsets. Large depth notwithstanding, sorted-subset sequencing proved incomplete by rarefaction.

V usage is TRBV10-1 and J usage is TRBJ2-1, with 10 bases aligning to TRBD2. Sequencing was performed on naive CD4+ T cells sorted from blood. As for subset: CD45RA+ positively selected. The sequence derives from a woman aged 25 to 39 in good health. CDR3 in amino acids: CASSHGLAGAFSYNEQFF. The CDR3 region has the DNA TGCGCCAGCAGTCATGGTCTAGCGGGAGCGTTCTCCTACAATGAGCAGTTCTTC.